This TCR beta chain appears in the sequencing data of a study of spatial heterogeneity in lung cancer. Germline V gene sequence: CDR1 SGDLS, CDR2 YYNGEE. V lost 3 bases and J lost 2; bases outside the gene matches: 8. The CDR3 sequence is 16 residues long. This clonotype counts as medium-sized. Antigen: not known. Individual TCR cDNA molecules each bore their own unique molecular identifier. TCRdb processed the 5' RACE reads anew with MiXCR; each CDR3 protein has one entry. The sample lists under 20,000 distinct CDR3 sequences, under 20% occurring once. Time point defined: sample taken at primary tumor resection. No cells were sorted before sequencing. The whole RNA sequenced was extracted from tumor, nontumor lung or frozen PBMC. About 73 TRACERx patients with early, untreated non-small cell lung cancer donated samples. General study findings and limits: Ubiquitous, expanded tumor-derived TCRs were more frequently observed in blood at resection than at follow-up.

The source was PBMCs, collected at surgery. The source of this sequence is a male donor with early-stage non-small cell lung cancer. This sequence joins TRBV9 and TRBJ2-1; TRBD1 aligns across 7 bases. The CDR3 DNA sequence: TGTGCCAGCAGCGAGGGACGGGACAGCCCCTACAATGAGCAGTTCTTC. This translates into CASSEGRDSPYNEQFF.